These 20 T cell receptor beta chains originate from one sample sequenced in a study of blood T cell repertoires in COVID-19. Only in-frame clones appear in the TCRdb table, and some are missing; sequencing was by immunoSEQ multiplex PCR. In the table there are approximately 260,000 clones, roughly 89% of which are singletons. Material: peripheral blood. These receptors were obtained from a man aged 45-65 years with acute or convalescent COVID-19.

V is TRBV12-1 and J is TRBJ2-3; the table calls TRBD2, which could not be checked here. TRBV12-1 counts as a pseudogene. The CDR3 covers 12 residues. The CDR3 nucleotides read TGTGCCAGCAGCCTCTTTACAGATACGCAGTATTTT. This sequence encodes CASSLFTDTQYF.

The chain joins TRBV5-1 to TRBJ1-4; TRBD1 matches at 7 bases. Germline V gene data show CDR1 as SGHRS and CDR2 as YFSETQ. V shed 6 bases, J shed 3 bases, and the junction held 8 bases outside the gene matches. The CDR3 spans 15 residues. The CDR3 DNA sequence: TGCGCCAGCAAGGAACAGGGGCTTCCTAATGAAAAACTGTTTTTT. Encoded protein: CASKEQGLPNEKLFF.

This chain joins TRBV4-1 and TRBJ2-5; no clear D. This CDR3 comprises 14 residues. Per germline, CDR1 MGHRA and CDR2 YSYEKL. Trimming left V 2 bases short and J 1 base short, with 8 bases between. The CDR3 region has the DNA TGCGCCAGCAGCCAACTACTACTCCAAGAGACCCAGTACTTC. Protein sequence: CASSQLLLQETQYF.

The chain carries TRBV19 and TRBJ1-2, with unresolved D. CDR3 size: 17 residues. V was clipped by 7 bases and J by 0 bases, with 21 bases between them. Germline V gene lookup returns CDR1 LNHDA and CDR2 SQIVND (reference sequence). CDR3 nucleotides: TGTGCCAGTACCCGATCGGGAGGATCCCAAGCTAACTATGGCTACACCTTC. Protein product: CASTRSGGSQANYGYTF.

This sequence joins TRBV19 and TRBJ2-5, with 9 bases matching TRBD1. This CDR3 has 16 amino acids. Germline V gives CDR1 LNHDA, CDR2 SQIVND (reference sequence). After removal of 4 bases from V and 5 bases from J, the junction contained 11 bases not matched to a gene. Written as DNA, the CDR3 is TGTGCCAGTAGTACACAAACGACAGGGGGTGGGGAGACCCAGTACTTC. This encodes CASSTQTTGGGETQYF. The whole variable domain, filled in from reference TRBV19 and TRBJ2-5, reads DGGITQSPKYLFRKEGQNVTLSCEQNLNHDAMYWYRQDPGQGLRLIYYSQIVNDFQKGDIAEGYSVSREKKESFPLTVTSAQKNPTAFYLCASSTQTTGGGETQYFGPGTRLLVL.

The CDR3 loop reads CASRAQGYNSPLHF. In nucleotides, the CDR3 is TGTGCCAGCAGGGCACAGGGCTATAATTCACCCCTCCACTTT. J is TRBJ1-6 and V is TRBV6-5, with D possibly being TRBD1 (6 bases). V gave up 6 bases and J gave up 3 bases, with 9 bases separating them. Germline CDR1 is MNHEY and CDR2 is SVGAGI. The CDR3 extends over 14 amino acids.

This chain uses TRBV6-5 with TRBJ2-2, with D hard to call. V lost 7 bases, J lost 2 bases, and 8 bases lay in between. This CDR3 has 13 amino acids. Germline V gene data show CDR1 as MNHEY and CDR2 as SVGAGI. CDR3: CASTGPNTGELFF. The CDR3 DNA sequence: TGTGCCAGCACTGGCCCCAACACCGGGGAGCTGTTTTTT.

V gene TRBV6-5 combines with J gene TRBJ1-1; no clear D. Trimming took off 0 bases at V and 4 bases at J, with 12 bases between the two ends. The CDR3 contains 15 residues. Germline assignment: CDR1 MNHEY and CDR2 SVGAGI. The CDR3 nucleotides read TGTGCCAGCAGTTACTCGATTCCGGGTATCACTGAAGCTTTCTTT. Translated: CASSYSIPGITEAFF.

This chain links TRBV5-5 with TRBJ1-4; D not resolved. Trimming shortened V by 4 bases and J by 6 bases, and 13 bases separated the two germline ends. The germline gives CDR1 SGHKS, CDR2 YYEKEE (reference sequence). The length of the CDR3 is 14 residues. CDR3 DNA: TGTGCCAGCAGCGTCGGAGGGAGGGATGAAAAACTGTTTTTT. This codes for CASSVGGRDEKLFF.

This clone was observed a single time. V gene TRBV27 combines with J gene TRBJ1-1; TRBD1 agrees at 7 bases. The CDR3 loop spans 13 amino acids. The germline V gene encodes CDR1 MNHEY and CDR2 SMNVEV (reference sequence). The J segment lost 5 bases and the V segment lost 8 bases, leaving 8 bases of the junction unmatched. DNA of the CDR3: TGTGCCAGCGGACCGTGGGACAGTACTGAAGCTTTCTTT. This codes for CASGPWDSTEAFF.

V gene TRBV4-1 combines with J gene TRBJ1-1; perhaps TRBD1 as D (5 bases). The ends were cut back, 1 base at V and 6 bases at J, with 18 bases in the middle. The CDR3 has 16 residues. Germline lookup yields CDR1 MGHRA and CDR2 YSYEKL. CDR3 bases: TGCGCCAGCAGCCAAGTGGGCGGTCTGGGGCCATCTGAAGCTTTCTTT. Translation: CASSQVGGLGPSEAFF.

This clone was counted a single time. V and J are TRBV18 and TRBJ2-7; TRBD1 aligns across 8 bases. V was clipped by 5 bases and J by 5 bases; unmatched bases: 8. The CDR3 has 14 amino acids. Germline V CDR1 and CDR2: KGHSH, LQKENI. The CDR3 DNA reads TGTGCCAGCTCATCAGGACAGGGATGGGACGAGCAGTACTTC. Translating gives CASSSGQGWDEQYF.

This clone was seen only once. The chain recombines TRBV19 with TRBJ1-2; 11 nucleotides align to TRBD1. CDR3 length: 17 amino acids. Germline V gene data show CDR1 as LNHDA and CDR2 as SQIVND (reference sequence). J gave up 1 base and V 5 bases, and 9 bases lay outside the gene matches. CDR3 bases: TGTGCCAGTAGTCCCAGATCTGGGACAGGGGGTAACTATGGCTACACCTTC. Its translation is CASSPRSGTGGNYGYTF. Variable domain in full (rest from reference TRBV19 and TRBJ1-2): DGGITQSPKYLFRKEGQNVTLSCEQNLNHDAMYWYRQDPGQGLRLIYYSQIVNDFQKGDIAEGYSVSREKKESFPLTVTSAQKNPTAFYLCASSPRSGTGGNYGYTFGSGTRLTVV.

The chain uses TRBV6-5 and TRBJ2-7; 8 nucleotides line up with TRBD1. CDR3 size: 16 residues. V gave up 0 bases and J gave up 2 bases; unmatched junction bases: 6. Germline-derived CDR1 and CDR2 are MNHEY and SVGAGI. The chain's CDR3 is CASSYSSGQDPYEQYF. In DNA form, the CDR3 reads TGTGCCAGCAGTTACTCCTCGGGACAGGATCCCTACGAGCAGTACTTC.

The rearrangement uses TRBV7-2 and TRBJ2-7; TRBD1 matches 7 bases. Per the germline V gene, CDR1 is SGHTA and CDR2 is FQGNSA. This CDR3 has 16 residues. V shed 3 bases, J shed 1 base, and the junction held 9 bases outside the gene matches. The CDR3 nucleotides are TGTGCCAGCAGCTTGGCAGCGGTGGGACAGTCCTACGAGCAGTACTTC. Protein sequence: CASSLAAVGQSYEQYF. Complete variable domain (other parts from reference TRBV7-2 and TRBJ2-7): GAGVSQSPSNKVTEKGKDVELRCDPISGHTALYWYRQSLGQGLEFLIYFQGNSAPDKSGLPSDRFSAERTGGSVSTLTIQRTQQEDSAVYLCASSLAAVGQSYEQYFGPGTRLTVT.

This clone was seen just once. The chain recombines TRBV10-3 with TRBJ1-2; 7 nucleotides line up with TRBD1. Germline assignment: CDR1 ENHRY and CDR2 SYGVKD. The CDR3 has 13 amino acids. The V gene end was trimmed by 6 bases and the J gene end by 8 bases; junction bases not matched to a gene: 9. CDR3 residues: CAIRSGGTDGYTF. DNA of the CDR3: TGTGCCATCAGATCGGGGGGGACAGACGGCTACACCTTC.

The chain links TRBV7-3 to TRBJ1-3, with 7 bases lining up with TRBD1. This CDR3 has 14 residues. The V segment lost 5 bases and the J segment 4 bases; nucleotides outside the gene matches: 5. Looked up from germline, CDR1 is SGHTA and CDR2 is FQGTGA. DNA of the CDR3: TGTGCCAGCAGCGCAGGGACAGCCGGAAACACCATATATTTT. This gives the protein CASSAGTAGNTIYF. Filled out from reference TRBV7-3 and TRBJ1-3, the complete variable domain reads GAGVSQTPSNKVTEKGKYVELRCDPISGHTALYWYRQSLGQGPEFLIYFQGTGAADDSGLPNDRFFAVRPEGSVSTLKIQRTERGDSAVYLCASSAGTAGNTIYFGEGSWLTVV.

The chain couples TRBV7-6 to TRBJ2-1; 8 bases fit TRBD2. Germline values: CDR1 SGHVS, CDR2 FNYEAQ. Germline trimming cut 0 bases from V and 4 bases from J; bases unmatched to any gene: 17. This CDR3 is 20 amino acids long. The CDR3 loop is CASSLARVAGRKKSYNEQFF. The CDR3 bases are TGTGCCAGCAGCTTAGCGCGAGTAGCGGGGAGAAAAAAATCTTACAATGAGCAGTTCTTC.

The chain joins TRBV18 to TRBJ2-5; the match to TRBD2 covers 9 bases. CDR1 is KGHSH and CDR2 is LQKENI in the germline V gene. V lost 3 bases to trimming and J lost 0 bases; unmatched junction nucleotides: 11. The CDR3 sequence is 18 residues long. The CDR3 here is CASSPQTSGLRYQETQYF. In DNA form, the CDR3 reads TGTGCCAGCTCACCCCAGACTAGCGGACTCCGGTACCAAGAGACCCAGTACTTC. Filled out from reference TRBV18 and TRBJ2-5, the complete variable domain reads NAGVMQNPRHLVRRRGQEARLRCSPMKGHSHVYWYRQLPEEGLKFMVYLQKENIIDESGMPKERFSAEFPKEGPSILRIQQVVRGDSAAYFCASSPQTSGLRYQETQYFGPGTRLLVL.

The J gene is TRBJ2-1, the V gene TRBV12-3 or TRBV12-4, with 7 bases that match TRBD2. CDR3 size: 12 residues. The J segment lost 14 bases and the V segment lost 1 base, leaving 5 bases of the junction unmatched. The CDR3 nucleotides read TGTGCCAGCAGTTTAGGGGGGGGGATGGAGTTCTTC. Amino acids: CASSLGGGMEFF.